These T cell receptor beta chains were read from a single sample in a study of cytomegalovirus exposure and HLA in healthy donors. Some clones are missing from TCRdb's copy, which holds only in-frame ones; the method was immunoSEQ multiplex PCR. The sample shows about 110,000 clones, about 80% of them seen only once. The sequencing input was PBMCs. The receptor source for this set is a man aged 25-40 years in good health and CMV-seropositive. The CDR3 runs from the conserved cysteine through the conserved F or W. D genes are given only for firm matches. Only part of the rows carry a size: once, few, many, or a class if the clone is expanded.

>-|TRBV4-1|-|TRBJ1-2
TGCGCCAGCAGCCAAGATGAGGCAGGGATCTATGGCTACACCTTC
CASSQDEAGIYGYTF
>-|TRBV15|-|TRBJ2-5
TGTGCCACCAGCCTCCAGGGCACACCGTACCAAGAGACCCAGTACTTC
CATSLQGTPYQETQYF
>-|TRBV18|TRBD1|TRBJ2-7
TGTGCCAGCTCACCATATAAAGGAGGACAGGGATACAACGAGCAGTACTTC
CASSPYKGGQGYNEQYF
>-|TRBV28|-|TRBJ1-1
TGTGCCAGCAGTTCGGGGGGCACTGAAGCTTTCTTT
CASSSGGTEAFF
>-|TRBV6-5|-|TRBJ2-1
TGTGCCAGCAGCCTAGATTACAATGAGCAGTTCTTC
CASSLDYNEQFF
>-|TRBV19|-|TRBJ2-7
TGTGCCAGTAGTATTTCAGCGGCTGGGTACGAGCAGTACTTC
CASSISAAGYEQYF
>-|TRBV28|-|TRBJ2-3
TGTGCCAGCAGTTTATACGGGACTTACACAGATACGCAGTATTTT
CASSLYGTYTDTQYF
>-|TRBV6-1|-|TRBJ2-2
TGTGCCAGCAGCTCGGACACCGGGGAGCTGTTTTTT
CASSSDTGELFF
>-|TRBV19|-|TRBJ2-2
TGTGCCGGGCGGGCTGTCACCGGGGAGCTGTTTTTT
CAGRAVTGELFF
>-|TRBV7-6|TRBD1|TRBJ2-7
TGTGCCAGCAGCCCCGGACAGGGCCTCACCTTCTACGAGCAGTACTTC
CASSPGQGLTFYEQYF
>-|TRBV2|-|TRBJ1-1
TGTGCCAGCACCGAACAGGGGAACACTGAAGCTTTCTTT
CASTEQGNTEAFF
>-|TRBV11-2|-|TRBJ2-6
TGTGCCAGCAGCCCCATTTCTGGGGCCAACGTCCTGACTTTC
CASSPISGANVLTF
>-|TRBV7-8|-|TRBJ2-2
TGTGCCAGCAGCTTAGGCTGGGCCCACACCGGGGAGCTGTTTTTT
CASSLGWAHTGELFF
>-|TRBV5-1|TRBD1|TRBJ1-1
TGCGCCAGCAGCTTTTGGGGGATGGGGAAAAGAGGGGGCGCTGAAGCTTTCTTT
CASSFWGMGKRGGAEAFF
>-|TRBV10-2|-|TRBJ1-2
TGCGCCAGCAGTGAGGAGAGTAGCTACTATGGCTACACCTTC
CASSEESSYYGYTF
>few|TRBV28|-|TRBJ1-5
TGTGCCAGCAGCCCTCGGGCGGGCTGGGAGCCCCAGCATTTT
CASSPRAGWEPQHF
>-|TRBV5-6|TRBD1|TRBJ1-6
TGTGCCAGCAGCTGGGACAGGGGAAATTCACCCCTCCACTTT
CASSWDRGNSPLHF
>-|TRBV5-1|-|TRBJ1-5
TGCGCCAGCGCGGGGGAAGGGGGAAAGCCCCAGCATTTT
CASAGEGGKPQHF
>-|TRBV5-6|TRBD1|TRBJ1-6
TGTGCCAGCAGCTCCCCGCTAACAGGGGGCGCATATTCACCCCTCCACTTT
CASSSPLTGGAYSPLHF
>-|TRBV28|TRBD2|TRBJ2-2
TGTGCCAGCAGCCTGGGGGGGATCGGGGAGCTGTTTTTT
CASSLGGIGELFF
>-|TRBV6-5|-|TRBJ2-1
TGTGCCAGCACTGACAGGCAGGGCGGGTACAATGAGCAGTTCTTC
CASTDRQGGYNEQFF
>-|TRBV27|TRBD1|TRBJ2-3
TGTGCCAGCAGTTTATGGACAGGGAGCACAGATACGCAGTATTTT
CASSLWTGSTDTQYF
>-|TRBV5-1|-|TRBJ1-3
TGCGCCAGCAGGACGAGACCCGCGGATGTTTCTGGAAACACCATATATTTT
CASRTRPADVSGNTIYF
>-|TRBV27|TRBD2|TRBJ2-5
TGTGCCAGCAGTTCGGGAGGGACCCAGTACTTC
CASSSGGTQYF
>-|TRBV19|TRBD2|TRBJ2-7
TGTGCCAGTAGTCCCGGGACTAGCGCCTACGAGCAGTACTTC
CASSPGTSAYEQYF
>-|TRBV19|TRBD1|TRBJ2-3
TGTGCCAGTAGGAGAAGACAGGGGGCCACAGATACGCAGTATTTT
CASRRRQGATDTQYF